The clone carrying this TCR beta chain was seen only once. Its antigen is not known. This sample was taken from a study of shared clonotypes between healthy human individuals. From CD4+ cells came CD45RA+ naive and CD45RA-negative memory subsets. Points from the study as a whole: Larger estimated richness was generally recorded for naive subsets relative to memory subsets.

The CDR3 runs to 14 residues. Germline V gene sequence: CDR1 MDHEN, CDR2 SYDVKM. Trimming removed 4 bases at V and 1 base at J, with 10 bases between. Each subset's genomic DNA was shared equally among a number of immunoSEQ plates. This table comes from immunoSEQ multiplex PCR, and its TCRdb copy is limited to in-frame clones, with some not included. This sample has about 1.5 million clones; 95% to 99% occur once, and the top ten carry roughly 0.42%. The sample was naive CD4+ T cells sorted from blood. The subset is: CD45RA+ positively selected. This clonotype was obtained from a young man in good health. V is TRBV28 and J is TRBJ2-5; the D gene is possibly TRBD1 (6 bases). CDR3 protein: CASSSLRGQETQYF. The DNA for the CDR3 is TGTGCCAGCAGTTCCCTCAGGGGCCAAGAGACCCAGTACTTC.